This entry concerns a single TCR beta chain. As yet, its antigen is unknown. This record belongs to a study of a mutant IDH1 vaccine in newly diagnosed glioma. Using immunoSEQ multiplex PCR, the repertoire was profiled, and TCRdb retains in-frame clones only, with some absent. The data contain 65,000 or so clones, about 85% of them singletons. Time point in this sample: week 23, last vaccination. All doses held 300 ug of mutant IDH1 20-mer peptide, with topical imiquimod. Germline V lookup: CDR1 GTSNPN, CDR2 SVGIG (reference sequence). V was clipped by 2 bases and J by 7 bases, with 3 bases between them. The CDR3 sequence is 10 residues long.

This TCR was sampled from a man aged 25-45 years with glioma. The sample was PBMCs, taken from a glioma patient whose treatment included an IDH1 peptide vaccine. The chain recombines TRBV30 with TRBJ2-1; no firm D call. The CDR3 coding sequence is TGTGCCTGGAGTATTAATGAGCAGTTCTTC. Translation gives CAWSINEQFF. The variable domain in full, completed from reference TRBV30 and TRBJ2-1, reads SQTIHQWPATLVQPVGSPLSLECTVEGTSNPNLYWYRQAAGRGLQLLFYSVGIGQISSEVPQNLSASRPQDRQFILSSKKLLLSDSGFYLCAWSINEQFFGPGTRLTVL.